The present T cell receptor beta chain was sequenced within a study of T cell responses to AZD1222 COVID-19 vaccine. Study-level findings and limits: Only 5 to 7 AZD1222 recipients were seropositive at baseline.

About this clone itself: Its matching antigen is unknown.

There are 14 residues in the CDR3. V lost 0 bases and J lost 7, with 13 bases in between. Sequencing used immunoSEQ multiplex PCR; TCRdb keeps in-frame clones, though not all of them. The sample carries 150,000 to 180,000 clones, about 88% recorded once. This specimen consisted of peripheral blood, obtained on day 0 of AZD1222 vaccination. The TCR comes from an adult in good health. The chain recombines TRBV5-3 with TRBJ1-2; D gene unclear. TRBV5-3 falls under the ORF class, with uncertain function. CDR3 bases: TGTGCCAGAAGCTTGGAGTGTAGCACGGGTGGCTACACCTTC. Translating it yields CARSLECSTGGYTF.